These 3 T cell receptor beta chains originate from one sample sequenced in a study of beta chain features in type 1 diabetes. Every isolated RNA sample was fully reverse transcribed, so sequencing captured expressed TCRB transcripts. Method: immunoSEQ multiplex PCR; TCRdb's copy keeps in-frame clones and lacks some. The profile covers approximately 400,000 clones, with about 15% appearing a single time and about 0.02% taken by the ten largest. Sequencing input: naive CD4+ T cells from blood. These receptors were collected from a woman aged 18-35 years in good health.

This clone has just a few counts. J is TRBJ2-7 and V is TRBV4-3; a weak D match, TRBD2 (5 bases). CDR1 LGHNA and CDR2 YSLEER come from the germline V gene. V lost 0 bases to trimming and J lost 2 bases, with 14 bases between them. The CDR3 extends over 16 amino acids. As DNA, the CDR3 is TGCGCCAGCAGCCAAGATGATTCGGGAATTGCCTACGAGCAGTACTTC. Its protein is CASSQDDSGIAYEQYF.

The table lists this clone with a few counts. V gene TRBV5-1 combines with J gene TRBJ2-2, with 7 nucleotides matching TRBD1. CDR3 length equals 16 residues. V shed 1 base, J shed 4 bases, and the junction held 7 bases outside the gene matches. The germline CDR1 and CDR2 sequences are SGHRS and YFSETQ. CDR3 loop: CASSLIGTDFTGELFF. The CDR3 DNA sequence: TGCGCCAGCAGCTTGATAGGGACAGACTTCACCGGGGAGCTGTTTTTT.

The chain combines TRBV5-1 with TRBJ1-1; D gene ambiguous. The CDR3 consists of 14 residues. The V and J ends lost 5 bases and 0 bases respectively, with 11 bases between them. Germline values: CDR1 SGHRS, CDR2 YFSETQ. The CDR3 loop reads CASREFGMNTEAFF. CDR3 bases: TGCGCCAGCAGGGAGTTCGGGATGAACACTGAAGCTTTCTTT.